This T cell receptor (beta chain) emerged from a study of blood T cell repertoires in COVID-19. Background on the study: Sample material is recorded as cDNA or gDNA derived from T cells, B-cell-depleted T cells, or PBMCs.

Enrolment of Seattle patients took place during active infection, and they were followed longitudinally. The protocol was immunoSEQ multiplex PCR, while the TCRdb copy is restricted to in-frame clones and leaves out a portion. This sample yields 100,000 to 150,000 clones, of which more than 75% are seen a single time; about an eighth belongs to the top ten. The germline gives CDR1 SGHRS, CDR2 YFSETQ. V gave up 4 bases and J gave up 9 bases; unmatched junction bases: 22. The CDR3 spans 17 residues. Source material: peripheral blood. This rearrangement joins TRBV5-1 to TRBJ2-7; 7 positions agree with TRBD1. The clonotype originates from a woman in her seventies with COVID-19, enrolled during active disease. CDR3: CASSTGQEIGQGVRQYF. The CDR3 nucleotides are TGCGCCAGCAGCACCGGACAGGAGATAGGGCAGGGCGTCCGGCAGTACTTC.